In this sample, the clone carrying this T cell receptor gamma chain turned up a few times. The data were obtained in a study of gamma-delta chains in newborns, infants, children. About the research overall: Microbial exposure reportedly drives polyclonal innate γδ T cell expansion after birth.

TCRdb reran clone calling via CATT on the reads. The sample has roughly 3,500 gamma-chain clones, about 56% seen once. Sequenced input: blood. This receptor was identified in a child who was a newborn, infant or young child, either healthy, febrile or measles-vaccinated (not recorded which).

The CDR3 here is CATWDGLVGYKKLF. CDR3 bases: TGTGCCACCTGGGACGGGCTAGTAGGGTATAAGAAACTCTTT. The chain couples TRGV2 to TRGJ1 or TRGJ2. TCRdb leaves out the J gene; it was filled in here by matching the DNA to germline. V gave up 0 bases and J gave up 7 bases; unmatched junction bases: 9. Germline V lookup: CDR1 EGSNGY, CDR2 YDSYNSKV. This CDR3 contains 14 residues.